Listed here are 24 T cell receptor beta chains from one sample, sequenced in a study of regulatory T cells in long-lasting Graves disease. The time point: persistent/refractory GD, antithyroid drugs over 5 years with positive TRAb. PBMCs were the source of the RNA used for TCR sequencing. Assembly of TCR beta libraries relied on iRepertoire HTBI primers together with Arm-PCR of CDR3 regions. One entry per CDR3 protein results from TCRdb running MiXCR on the multiplex PCR reads. The table has approximately 400,000 distinct CDR3 sequences, about a quarter seen once. The source was peripheral blood mononuclear cells (PBMCs), collected when the disease was refractory, from a patient treated with antithyroid drugs. These receptors came from a female donor with Graves disease.

A few counts support this clonotype. The rearrangement uses TRBV29-1 and TRBJ1-1, with 7 bases matching TRBD1. CDR3 size: 14 residues. CDR1 SQVTM and CDR2 ANQGSEA come from the germline V gene. V trimming: 0 bases; J trimming: 4 bases; junction bases outside the gene matches: 5. The CDR3 sequence: CSVEDQQGITEAFF. As DNA, the CDR3 is TGCAGCGTTGAAGATCAACAGGGGATCACTGAAGCTTTCTTT.

This clonotype was recorded many times. The chain uses TRBV2 and TRBJ1-5; possible D gene TRBD1, 5 bases. V was trimmed by 8 bases and J by 0 bases, leaving 8 bases between them. The CDR3 has 13 residues. CDR1 and CDR2 from the germline V gene are SNHLY and FYNNEI. CDR3 nucleotide sequence: TGTGCCAGCCGCAGGGATAGCAATCAGCCCCAGCATTTT. Translated: CASRRDSNQPQHF.

The CDR3 is CASSPQKFNQPQHF. CDR3 nucleotide sequence: TGTGCCAGCTCACCACAGAAGTTCAATCAGCCCCAGCATTTT. The chain joins TRBV18 to TRBJ1-5, with D hard to call. CDR1 is KGHSH and CDR2 is LQKENI in the germline V gene. The CDR3 is made up of 14 amino acids. Trimming stripped 1 base from V and 3 bases from J, with 7 bases between.

V usage is TRBV5-6 and J usage is TRBJ1-5; D gene unclear. Trimming shortened V by 2 bases and J by 4 bases, and 19 bases separated the two germline ends. This CDR3 has 17 amino acids. Germline V lookup: CDR1 SGHDT, CDR2 YYEEEE. CDR3 DNA sequence: TGTGCCAGCAGCTTTCGCGCCGACATCGGCGGGAATCAGCCCCAGCATTTT. As protein: CASSFRADIGGNQPQHF.

This clonotype was detected many times. The rearrangement joins TRBV3-1 to TRBJ2-5, with 8 bases identical to TRBD1. V shed 2 bases, J shed 4 bases, and the junction held 3 bases outside the gene matches. In germline, CDR1 is LGHDT, CDR2 YNNKEL (reference sequence). CDR3 size: 14 residues. The CDR3: CASSQQGARETQYF. The DNA of the CDR3 is TGTGCCAGCAGCCAACAGGGGGCCCGAGAGACCCAGTACTTC.

This rearrangement joins TRBV5-1 to TRBJ2-5; 7 positions match TRBD1. The CDR3 runs 14 residues. V lost 2 bases, J lost 5 bases, and 6 bases stayed unmatched. CDR1 is SGHRS, CDR2 YFSETQ, per germline. The CDR3 DNA follows: TGCGCCAGCAGCTTAACAGGGGTTCGCGAGACCCAGTACTTC. This translates into CASSLTGVRETQYF.

This clonotype was found a few times. V usage is TRBV19 and J usage is TRBJ2-7; D assignment may be TRBD1 or TRBD2 (5 bases each). Between the trimmed V and J ends, which lost 3 bases and 3 bases, there was a span of 12 bases. The CDR3 has 14 amino acids. The V gene's germline CDR1 is LNHDA and CDR2 SQIVND (reference sequence). The CDR3 DNA is TGTGCCAGTAGTATGGGAGACAGTGACTACGAGCAGTACTTC. Translating gives CASSMGDSDYEQYF.

This clonotype showed up many times. V and J are TRBV28 and TRBJ1-2; D gene unclear. CDR1 is MDHEN and CDR2 is SYDVKM in the germline V gene. Trimming removed 2 bases at V and 7 bases at J, with 14 bases between. This CDR3 has 14 residues. CDR3 sequence (DNA): TGTGCCAGCAGTTTAGTGGCATCGGACTTTGGCTACACCTTC. It yields the protein CASSLVASDFGYTF.

The sample holds many counts of this clonotype. This chain connects TRBV20-1 to TRBJ1-2; D is unresolved. Per the germline V gene, CDR1 is DFQATT and CDR2 is SNEGSKA (reference sequence). V was pared by 0 bases and J by 10 bases, with 15 bases between. CDR3 length equals 13 residues. CDR3 in amino acids: CSARDNAIRSYTF. Written as DNA, the CDR3 is TGCAGTGCTAGAGATAACGCTATTAGATCCTACACCTTC.

This sequence joins TRBV3-1 and TRBJ1-6; D perhaps matches TRBD1 (5 bases). The CDR3 is 14 residues long. The germline V gene has CDR1 LGHDT and CDR2 YNNKEL (reference sequence). V lost 5 bases, J lost 10 bases, and 15 bases lay in between. The DNA for the CDR3 is TGTGCCAGCAGCTCCGCGGGGGGTAACTCACCCCTCCACTTT. Encoded protein: CASSSAGGNSPLHF.

In its sample, this clonotype was seen many times. The rearrangement links TRBV6-5 to TRBJ1-1, with D possibly matching TRBD1 (6 bases). This CDR3 is 16 amino acids long. Trimming pared 0 bases from V and 0 bases from J, leaving 11 bases between. Germline lookup yields CDR1 MNHEY and CDR2 SVGAGI. The CDR3 region is CASSYSTGPMNTEAFF. CDR3 coding DNA: TGTGCCAGCAGTTACTCAACAGGGCCCATGAACACTGAAGCTTTCTTT.

This clonotype appeared many times. The chain uses TRBV7-2 and TRBJ2-5; unclear D gene. CDR1 is SGHTA, CDR2 FQGNSA, per germline. This CDR3 is 15 amino acids long. Trimming stripped 5 bases from V and 4 bases from J, with 17 bases between. The CDR3 protein is CASSDTSRNGETQYF. In DNA form, the CDR3 reads TGTGCCAGCAGCGATACCTCTAGGAACGGAGAGACCCAGTACTTC.

This clonotype was found a few times. The chain carries TRBV6-2 or TRBV6-3 and TRBJ1-2; TRBD1 aligns across 9 bases. The V gene's germline CDR1 is MNHEY and CDR2 SVGEGT. V lost 8 bases to trimming and J lost 2 bases; unmatched junction nucleotides: 12. This CDR3 region has 16 residues. The CDR3 is CASGPRQGGANYGYTF. The CDR3, as DNA: TGTGCCAGCGGACCCCGACAGGGGGGGGCGAACTATGGCTACACCTTC.

This clonotype has a count of ten or more. The rearrangement joins TRBV7-8 to TRBJ1-4, with 9 positions matching TRBD1. The ends lost 4 bases at V and 2 bases at J; junction bases unmatched: 2. Germline V lookup: CDR1 SGHVS, CDR2 FQNEAQ. The CDR3 extends over 15 amino acids. The CDR3 DNA reads TGTGCCAGCAGCTCGGACAGGGGTACTAATGAAAAACTGTTTTTT. It yields the protein CASSSDRGTNEKLFF.

This clonotype was recorded at least ten times. The CDR3 coding sequence is TGCGCCAGCAGCTTGAGTGTCAATTCACCCCTCCACTTT. Its translation: CASSLSVNSPLHF. The genes are TRBV5-1 and TRBJ1-6; D gene uncertain. Trimming cost V 1 base and J 7 bases, with 6 bases left between them. CDR1 and CDR2 from the germline V gene are SGHRS and YFSETQ. This CDR3 has 13 residues.

In the case of this clonotype: The conserved phenylalanine or tryptophan is not found at the CDR3 terminus, so this likely reflects a read error. This chain connects TRBV7-2 to TRBJ2-5, with 7 nucleotides matching TRBD1. Germline V gives CDR1 SGHTA, CDR2 FQGNSA. This CDR3 has 17 amino acids. V lost 5 bases, J lost 1 base, and 13 bases stayed unmatched. CDR3 nucleotides: TGTGCCAGCAGCCCTCAGACAGGGTTCTCACTCCAAGAGACCCAGTACCTC. This encodes CASSPQTGFSLQETQYL.

The sample holds many counts of this clonotype. The rearrangement joins TRBV2 to TRBJ1-1; D unresolved. CDR1 SNHLY and CDR2 FYNNEI come from the germline V gene. V lost 4 bases, J lost 1 base, and 10 bases lay in between. This CDR3 region has 14 residues. The CDR3 region is CASSGPAPNTEAFF. Here the CDR3 DNA reads TGTGCCAGCAGTGGGCCAGCACCGAACACTGAAGCTTTCTTT.

This chain connects TRBV15 to TRBJ1-2; TRBD1 aligns across 7 bases. Germline CDR1 and CDR2: LNHNV and YYDKDF (reference sequence). V trimming: 1 base; J trimming: 0 bases; junction bases outside the gene matches: 5. The CDR3 is made up of 16 amino acids. In nucleotides, the CDR3 is TGTGCCACCAGCAGAGTACGGGACAGCACTAACTATGGCTACACCTTC. Its translation is CATSRVRDSTNYGYTF.

The chain uses TRBV2 and TRBJ2-3, with D possibly being TRBD1 (6 bases). Germline assignment: CDR1 SNHLY and CDR2 FYNNEI. The CDR3 covers 14 residues. V was trimmed by 4 bases and J by 8 bases, leaving 16 bases between them. DNA of the CDR3: TGTGCCAGCAGTGTTGACAGGTTCGTCTCTACGCAGTATTTT. This translates into CASSVDRFVSTQYF. The whole variable domain, filled in from reference TRBV2 and TRBJ2-3, reads EPEVTQTPSHQVTQMGQEVILRCVPISNHLYFYWYRQILGQKVEFLVSFYNNEISEKSEIFDDQFSVERPDGSNFTLKIRSTKLEDSAMYFCASSVDRFVSTQYFGPGTRLTVL.

This rearrangement joins TRBV29-1 to TRBJ2-2, with 7 bases lining up with TRBD1. The CDR3 has 13 residues. The trim removed 7 bases at V and 4 bases at J, leaving 6 bases unmatched. The germline CDR1 and CDR2 sequences are SQVTM and ANQGSEA. DNA for the CDR3: TGCAGCGCCCAGGGACAGCCCACCGGGGAGCTGTTTTTT. Residues: CSAQGQPTGELFF.

Notes on this clonotype: A read error is possible here, since a much larger clone lies one base away. The genes are TRBV6-9 and TRBJ1-1; no clear D gene. Germline assignment: CDR1 MNHGY and CDR2 SVAAGI. V was clipped by 3 bases and J by 0 bases, with 14 bases between them. The CDR3 length is 16 residues. The CDR3 bases are TGTGCCAGCAGTTACATATCCGGTCAGCTGAACACTGAAGCTTTCTTT. This codes for CASSYISGQLNTEAFF.

This clonotype was found many times. The chain uses TRBV30 and TRBJ2-7; 8 bases map to TRBD1. V shed 5 bases, J shed 3 bases, and the junction held 6 bases outside the gene matches. The CDR3 runs 13 residues. Germline V gene data show CDR1 as GTSNPN and CDR2 as SVGIG (reference sequence). The CDR3 is CAWDGTGGYEQYF. The CDR3 bases are TGTGCCTGGGACGGTACAGGGGGCTACGAGCAGTACTTC.

The V call is TRBV24-1, the J call TRBJ1-5; 9 bases agree with TRBD1. Germline CDR1 is KGHDR and CDR2 is SFDVKD. Germline trimming cut 5 bases from V and 3 bases from J; bases unmatched to any gene: 7. This CDR3 is built from 16 residues. CDR3 in amino acids: CATSGRTGVFNQPQHF. The CDR3 DNA is TGTGCCACCAGTGGCAGGACAGGGGTGTTCAATCAGCCCCAGCATTTT.

The chain joins TRBV29-1 to TRBJ1-1; 7 bases are shared with TRBD1. After removal of 6 bases from V and 8 bases from J, the junction contained 6 bases not matched to a gene. Germline lookup yields CDR1 SQVTM and CDR2 ANQGSEA. CDR3 size: 11 residues. CDR3 DNA sequence: TGCAGCGTGAGACAGGGATTCGAAGCTTTCTTT. Translating it yields CSVRQGFEAFF.